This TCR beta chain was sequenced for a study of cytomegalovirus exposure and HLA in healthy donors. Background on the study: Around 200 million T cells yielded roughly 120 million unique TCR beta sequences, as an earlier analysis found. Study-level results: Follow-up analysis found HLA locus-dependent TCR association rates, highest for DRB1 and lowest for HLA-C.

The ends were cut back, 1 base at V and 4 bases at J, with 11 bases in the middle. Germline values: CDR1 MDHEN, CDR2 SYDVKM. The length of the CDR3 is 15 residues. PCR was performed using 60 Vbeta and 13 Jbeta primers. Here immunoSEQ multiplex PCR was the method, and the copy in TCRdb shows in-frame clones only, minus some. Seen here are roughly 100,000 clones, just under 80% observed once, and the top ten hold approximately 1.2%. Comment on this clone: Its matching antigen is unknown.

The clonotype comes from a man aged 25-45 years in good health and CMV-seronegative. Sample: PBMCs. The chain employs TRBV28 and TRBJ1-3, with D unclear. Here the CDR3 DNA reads TGTGCCAGCAGTTTATTCCTCGATGGCGGAAACACCATATATTTT. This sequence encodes CASSLFLDGGNTIYF.